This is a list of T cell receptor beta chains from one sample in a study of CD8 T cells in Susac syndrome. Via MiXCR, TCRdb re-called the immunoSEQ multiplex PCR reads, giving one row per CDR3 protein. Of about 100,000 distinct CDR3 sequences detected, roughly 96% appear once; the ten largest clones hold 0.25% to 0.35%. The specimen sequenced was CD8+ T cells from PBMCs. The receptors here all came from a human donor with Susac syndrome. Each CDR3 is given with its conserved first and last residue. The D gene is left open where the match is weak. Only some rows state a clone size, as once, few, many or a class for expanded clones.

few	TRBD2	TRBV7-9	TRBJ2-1	CASSLSGGKQFF	TGTGCCAGCAGCTTAAGCGGGGGTAAGCAGTTCTTC
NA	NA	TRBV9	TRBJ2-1	CASSVVSGSEQFF	TGTGCCAGCAGCGTAGTCTCTGGGAGTGAGCAGTTCTTC
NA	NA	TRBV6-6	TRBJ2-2	CASRTNTGELFF	TGTGCCAGCAGGACAAACACCGGGGAGCTGTTTTTT
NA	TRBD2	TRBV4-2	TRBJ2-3	CASSRAGVTDTQYF	TGTGCCAGCAGCCGAGCGGGGGTCACAGATACGCAGTATTTT
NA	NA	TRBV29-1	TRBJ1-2	CSVKQRIGYTF	TGCAGCGTAAAGCAGCGAATAGGCTACACCTTC
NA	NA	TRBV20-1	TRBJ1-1	CSAMREGTEAFF	TGCAGTGCTATGAGGGAGGGCACTGAAGCTTTCTTT
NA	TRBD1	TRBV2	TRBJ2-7	CASSRDRVNEQYF	TGTGCCAGCAGCCGGGACAGGGTGAACGAGCAGTACTTC
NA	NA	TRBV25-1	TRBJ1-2	CASRATGVNGYTF	TGTGCCAGCAGAGCGACGGGGGTCAATGGCTACACCTTC
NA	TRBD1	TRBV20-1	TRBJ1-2	CSATTGTGAGNYGYTF	TGCAGTGCTACCACCGGGACAGGGGCGGGTAACTATGGCTACACCTTC
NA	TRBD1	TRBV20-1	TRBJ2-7	CSARFPGTGSGEQYF	TGCAGTGCTAGATTTCCGGGGACAGGTTCGGGTGAGCAGTACTTC
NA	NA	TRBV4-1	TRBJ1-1	CASSQDFGAGGRAEAFF	TGCGCCAGCAGCCAAGATTTCGGGGCTGGAGGGAGGGCTGAAGCTTTCTTT
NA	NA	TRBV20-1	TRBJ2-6	CSARVSGANVLTF	TGCAGTGCTAGGGTTTCTGGGGCCAACGTCCTGACTTTC
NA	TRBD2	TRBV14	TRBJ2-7	CASSQMGAGSTYEQYF	TGTGCCAGCAGCCAGATGGGAGCGGGGAGTACCTACGAGCAGTACTTC
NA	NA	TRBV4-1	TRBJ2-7	CASSQVRPGEQYF	TGCGCCAGCAGCCAAGTTCGCCCGGGGGAGCAGTACTTC
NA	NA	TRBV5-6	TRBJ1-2	CASSLQAKVWGYTF	TGTGCCAGCAGCTTGCAGGCGAAGGTCTGGGGCTACACCTTC
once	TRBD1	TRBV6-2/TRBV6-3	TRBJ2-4	CASSLTGGANIQYF	TGTGCCAGCAGCCTGACAGGGGGCGCAAACATTCAGTACTTC
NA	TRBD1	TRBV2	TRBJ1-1	CASRGQGASINTEAFF	TGTGCCAGCCGGGGACAGGGGGCATCAATCAACACTGAAGCTTTCTTT
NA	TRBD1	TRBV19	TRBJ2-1	CASSRVKGDSSYNEQFF	TGTGCCAGTAGTCGAGTCAAAGGGGACAGCTCCTACAATGAGCAGTTCTTC
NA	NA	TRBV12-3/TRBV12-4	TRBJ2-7	CASSGPGRLYEQYF	TGTGCCAGCAGTGGCCCGGGACGTCTCTACGAGCAGTACTTC
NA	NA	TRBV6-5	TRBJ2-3	CASSSVAGTDTQYF	TGTGCCAGCAGTTCCGTAGCGGGCACAGATACGCAGTATTTT
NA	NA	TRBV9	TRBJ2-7	CASSVGLAGYEQYF	TGTGCCAGCAGCGTCGGGCTAGCAGGCTACGAGCAGTACTTC
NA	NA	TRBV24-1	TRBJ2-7	CATPQTVGGYEQYF	TGTGCCACCCCTCAAACCGTTGGGGGATACGAGCAGTACTTC
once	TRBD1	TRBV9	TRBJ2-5	CASSVGTAYQETQYF	TGTGCCAGCAGCGTCGGGACAGCGTACCAAGAGACCCAGTACTTC
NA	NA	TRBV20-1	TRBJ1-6	CSASGGGNSPLHF	TGCAGTGCTAGTGGGGGCGGAAATTCACCCCTCCACTTT
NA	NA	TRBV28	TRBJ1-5	CASSLLTDQPQHF	TGTGCCAGCAGTTTATTAACAGATCAGCCCCAGCATTTT
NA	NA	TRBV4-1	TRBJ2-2	CASSHGQNTGELFF	TGCGCCAGCAGCCATGGACAAAACACCGGGGAGCTGTTTTTT
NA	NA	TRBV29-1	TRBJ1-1	CSVEDWRDTEAFF	TGCAGCGTTGAAGATTGGAGGGATACTGAAGCTTTCTTT
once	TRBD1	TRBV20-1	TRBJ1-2	CSARGSGGNYGYTF	TGCAGTGCTAGAGGGTCAGGGGGCAACTATGGCTACACCTTC
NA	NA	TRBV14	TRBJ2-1	CASSQDLVDEQFF	TGTGCCAGCAGCCAAGATCTGGTGGATGAGCAGTTCTTC
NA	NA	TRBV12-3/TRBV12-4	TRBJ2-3	CASRSTDDFTDTQYF	TGTGCCAGCAGGTCGACAGACGATTTCACAGATACGCAGTATTTT
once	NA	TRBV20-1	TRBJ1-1	CSASRGESEAFF	TGCAGTGCTAGTCGCGGGGAGTCTGAAGCTTTCTTT
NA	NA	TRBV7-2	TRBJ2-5	CASSLGTLQETQYF	TGTGCCAGCAGCCTTGGAACACTGCAAGAGACCCAGTACTTC
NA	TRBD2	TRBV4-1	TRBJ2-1	CASSQGLAGRPSSYNEQFF	TGCGCCAGCAGCCAAGGACTAGCGGGGCGACCGAGCTCCTACAATGAGCAGTTCTTC
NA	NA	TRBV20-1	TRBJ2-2	CSAKRDTNTGELFF	TGCAGTGCTAAACGGGACACAAACACCGGGGAGCTGTTTTTT
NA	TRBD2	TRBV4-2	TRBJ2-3	CASSQGTSGSDTQYF	TGTGCCAGCAGCCAAGGGACTAGCGGGAGTGATACGCAGTATTTT
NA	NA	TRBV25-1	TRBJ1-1	CASTGRRLTEAFF	TGTGCCAGCACTGGGAGACGTTTGACTGAAGCTTTCTTT
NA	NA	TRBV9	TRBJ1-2	CASSVSFAGTDYGYTF	TGTGCCAGCAGCGTGTCATTCGCCGGGACTGATTATGGCTACACCTTC
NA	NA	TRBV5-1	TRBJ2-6	CASTPVWGTGANVLTF	TGCGCCAGCACCCCGGTATGGGGGACTGGGGCCAACGTCCTGACTTTC
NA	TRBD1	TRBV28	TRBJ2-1	CASRTGTGPYNEQFF	TGTGCCAGCAGGACCGGGACAGGACCTTACAATGAGCAGTTCTTC
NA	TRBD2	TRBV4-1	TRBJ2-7	CASSQEPLAGGRYEQYF	TGCGCCAGCAGCCAAGAGCCCCTAGCGGGGGGACGGTACGAGCAGTACTTC
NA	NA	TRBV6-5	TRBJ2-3	CASSRGSGDNTQYF	TGTGCCAGCAGCAGGGGGAGCGGGGATAATACGCAGTATTTT
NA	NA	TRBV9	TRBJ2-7	CASSVAEAGTYEQYF	TGTGCCAGCAGCGTAGCTGAGGCAGGGACCTACGAGCAGTACTTC
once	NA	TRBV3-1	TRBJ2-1	CASSQGIALHNEQFF	TGTGCCAGCAGCCAAGGGATAGCACTTCACAATGAGCAGTTCTTC
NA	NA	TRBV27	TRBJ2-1	CASSFTGSSYNEQFF	TGTGCCAGCAGTTTTACAGGGAGCTCCTACAATGAGCAGTTCTTC
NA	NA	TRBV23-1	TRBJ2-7	CASSQARNSSYEQYF	TGCGCCAGCAGTCAAGCTAGGAACAGCTCCTACGAGCAGTACTTC
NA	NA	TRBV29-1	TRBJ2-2	CSVANPNTGELFF	TGCAGCGTTGCCAATCCGAACACCGGGGAGCTGTTTTTT
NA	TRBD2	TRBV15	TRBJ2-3	CATSESYSGNVPF	TGTGCCACCAGCGAGAGTTATAGCGGGAATGTGCCTTTT
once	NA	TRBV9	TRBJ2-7	CASSVAGVDLPYEQYF	TGTGCCAGCAGCGTAGCTGGGGTAGACCTTCCCTACGAGCAGTACTTC